The 21 T cell receptor beta chains listed next were all sequenced from one sample in a study of shared clonotypes between healthy human individuals. Profiling relied on immunoSEQ multiplex PCR, and the TCRdb table lists in-frame clones only, not all of them. Among about 1.5 million clones listed, 98% were seen once. Sequencing was carried out using naive CD4+ T cells sorted from blood. As to subset: CD45RA+ positively selected. The receptor source for this set is a man aged 25 to 45 in good health.

This clone came up once. The chain combines TRBV5-1 with TRBJ2-7, with D perhaps TRBD1 (5 bases). The CDR3 spans 15 residues. CDR1 and CDR2 from the germline V gene are SGHRS and YFSETQ. V was pared by 4 bases and J by 0 bases, with 14 bases between. The CDR3 sequence is CASSLLWGSSYEQYF. The CDR3 DNA follows: TGCGCCAGCAGCCTCCTTTGGGGCAGCTCCTACGAGCAGTACTTC.

The chain links TRBV5-4 to TRBJ2-7, with 7 bases aligning to TRBD2. CDR1 and CDR2 (germline): SGHNT, YYREEE (reference sequence). Losses at the gene ends were 0 bases for V and 2 bases for J; bases not matched to a gene: 8. The CDR3 runs 16 residues. The CDR3 protein is CASSLVRPREAYEQYF. DNA for the CDR3: TGTGCCAGCAGCTTGGTGCGCCCCCGGGAGGCCTACGAGCAGTACTTC.

V is TRBV6-1 and J is TRBJ1-2; tentative D call: TRBD1 (6 bases). The CDR3 has 14 residues. From germline, CDR1 is MNHNS and CDR2 SASEGT. The V end lost 8 bases, the J end lost 8 bases, and 21 bases lay between the germline ends. The CDR3 protein is CASLTGGGLGGYTF. The CDR3 DNA reads TGTGCCAGCTTGACAGGCGGGGGGCTCGGAGGCTACACCTTC.

The chain recombines TRBV19 with TRBJ2-3; D might be TRBD2 (7 bases). Per the germline V gene, CDR1 is LNHDA and CDR2 is SQIVND (reference sequence). The CDR3 is 17 residues long. The germline V and J ends were trimmed by 1 base and 9 bases, with 23 bases remaining between them. The CDR3 loop is CASSIGGASGASLTQYF. The DNA for the CDR3 is TGTGCCAGTAGTATAGGGGGGGCTAGCGGCGCATCTTTGACGCAGTATTTT.

The chain recombines TRBV19 with TRBJ1-1, with D perhaps TRBD1 (5 bases). The V gene lost 8 bases and the J gene lost 2 bases, with 18 bases spanning the gap. This CDR3 spans 15 amino acids. Germline V gives CDR1 LNHDA, CDR2 SQIVND (reference sequence). The DNA of the CDR3 is TGTGCCAGTGAGAAGCAGGGACTTCCTAACACTGAAGCTTTCTTT. Its translation: CASEKQGLPNTEAFF.

The chain recombines TRBV21-1 with TRBJ2-3; TRBD2, the table's D call, lacks a check against the DNA. TRBV21-1 has pseudogene status. The CDR3 runs to 14 residues. The CDR3 region has the DNA TGTGCCAGCATACTAGCGGGGTACACAGATACGCAGTATTTT. Translated: CASILAGYTDTQYF.

V and J are TRBV2 and TRBJ2-7, with TRBD1 as a possible D gene (5 bases). V was pared by 4 bases and J by 2 bases, with 15 bases between. Per the germline V gene, CDR1 is SNHLY and CDR2 is FYNNEI. The CDR3 extends over 15 amino acids. The CDR3 DNA is TGTGCCAGCAGTGCCATCCCGACAGCCACCTACGAGCAGTACTTC. It encodes CASSAIPTATYEQYF.

The V call is TRBV2, the J call TRBJ2-3, with 9 bases fitting TRBD1. CDR1 and CDR2 from the germline V gene are SNHLY and FYNNEI. V lost 3 bases and J lost 6; bases outside the gene matches: 4. There are 14 residues in the CDR3. The CDR3 region is CASSEDRGGDTQYF. The CDR3 region has the DNA TGTGCCAGCAGTGAGGACAGGGGAGGGGATACGCAGTATTTT.

J is TRBJ2-3 and V is TRBV5-5, with D hard to call. With 2 bases removed from V and 2 bases from J, the gap between germline ends came to 6 bases. CDR1 is SGHKS, CDR2 YYEKEE, per germline (reference sequence). CDR3 size: 13 residues. CDR3 residues: CASSFSHTDTQYF. The DNA for the CDR3 is TGTGCCAGCAGCTTTTCGCACACAGATACGCAGTATTTT.

This clone was seen once. The rearrangement joins TRBV11-2 to TRBJ2-7; TRBD2 aligns across 10 bases. The germline CDR1 and CDR2 sequences are SGHAT and FQNNGV. The trim removed 2 bases at V and 4 bases at J, leaving 8 bases unmatched. This CDR3 is 16 amino acids long. The DNA of the CDR3 is TGTGCCAGCAGCTTATGGGTCTCTAGCGGGAGTTACGAGCAGTACTTC. Translating gives CASSLWVSSGSYEQYF. The whole variable domain, remainder taken from reference TRBV11-2 and TRBJ2-7, is EAGVAQSPRYKIIEKRQSVAFWCNPISGHATLYWYQQILGQGPKLLIQFQNNGVVDDSQLPKDRFSAERLKGVDSTLKIQPAKLEDSAVYLCASSLWVSSGSYEQYFGPGTRLTVT.

Only one count was recorded for this clone. This chain connects TRBV11-3 to TRBJ2-1; D possibly corresponds to TRBD2 (6 bases). V was trimmed by 5 bases and J by 9 bases, leaving 26 bases between them. Germline V gene data show CDR1 as SGHNT and CDR2 as YENEEA. This CDR3 contains 17 residues. The CDR3 sequence is CASSASALSTGVGEQFF. The CDR3 DNA reads as TGTGCCAGCAGCGCCAGTGCCCTTTCAACGGGAGTAGGTGAGCAGTTCTTC.

The chain carries TRBV10-1 and TRBJ2-1; D is unresolved. The CDR3 is 14 residues long. The germline gives CDR1 WNHNN, CDR2 SYGVQD (reference sequence). The V end lost 2 bases, the J end lost 4 bases, and 9 bases lay between the germline ends. CDR3 region: CASSEGPAYNEQFF. The DNA of the CDR3 is TGCGCCAGCAGTGAGGGGCCAGCTTACAATGAGCAGTTCTTC.

J is TRBJ2-1 and V is TRBV11-3; weak D call: TRBD2 (6 bases). Trimming shortened V by 5 bases and J by 8 bases, and 13 bases separated the two germline ends. The CDR3 is 13 residues long. The germline gives CDR1 SGHNT, CDR2 YENEEA. This CDR3 is CASSRSGAYEQFF. DNA of the CDR3: TGTGCCAGCAGCAGGTCGGGAGCGTATGAGCAGTTCTTC.

As regards this clone: Additional DNA sequences in this sample encode the identical CDR3. This chain joins TRBV18 and TRBJ2-7; D not certain. Germline lookup yields CDR1 KGHSH and CDR2 LQKENI. V dropped 3 bases and J dropped 4 bases, with 4 bases sitting between them. The CDR3 runs 11 residues. The CDR3 is CASSPVYEQYF. CDR3 sequence (DNA): TGTGCCAGCTCACCCGTTTACGAGCAGTACTTC.

Only one count was recorded for this clone. This sequence joins TRBV18 and TRBJ2-1; D unresolved. V dropped 4 bases and J dropped 5 bases, with 12 bases sitting between them. The CDR3 covers 14 residues. CDR1 is KGHSH, CDR2 LQKENI, per germline. This CDR3 reads CASSLKLGHNEQFF. DNA for the CDR3: TGTGCCAGCTCACTGAAATTAGGGCACAATGAGCAGTTCTTC.

This clone came up a few times. V and J are TRBV18 and TRBJ1-5, with D maybe TRBD1 (5 bases). Germline V CDR1 and CDR2: KGHSH, LQKENI. The CDR3 covers 17 residues. V lost 2 bases and J lost 2, with 16 bases in between. Here the CDR3 reads CASSPAQAGLGNQPQHF. The CDR3 coding sequence is TGTGCCAGCTCACCAGCCCAGGCGGGACTTGGCAATCAGCCCCAGCATTTT.

Only one count was recorded for this clone. This chain links TRBV6-5 with TRBJ2-1, with D perhaps assigned TRBD1 or TRBD2 (6 bases each). Trimming removed 6 bases from V and 9 bases from J, with 18 bases in between. The CDR3 spans 14 residues. From germline, CDR1 is MNHEY and CDR2 SVGAGI. As DNA, the CDR3 is TGTGCCAGCAGCCTAACCAACAGGGACTCTGAGCAGTTCTTC. Translated: CASSLTNRDSEQFF.

This chain uses TRBV7-1 with TRBJ1-4; 7 nucleotides line up with TRBD1. TRBV7-1 is an ORF, with its function uncertain. This CDR3 contains 15 residues. Trimming removed 4 bases from V and 7 bases from J; junction bases left unmatched: 9. CDR3 nucleotide sequence: TGTGCCAGCAGCTTGGGGGACAGAGAAGGTGAAAAACTGTTTTTT. Amino acid sequence: CASSLGDREGEKLFF.

The chain employs TRBV12-5 and TRBJ2-3; 8 bases map to TRBD1. The CDR3 consists of 14 residues. The germline gives CDR1 LGHNT, CDR2 FRNRAP. V was clipped by 6 bases and J by 1 base; unmatched bases: 3. In nucleotides, the CDR3 is TGTGCTAGTGGAACAGGGGGTCGCACAGATACGCAGTATTTT. It yields the protein CASGTGGRTDTQYF.

The V gene is TRBV5-3, the J gene TRBJ2-5; TRBD1 is a possible D gene (5 bases). TRBV5-3 is noted as an ORF with a role that remains uncertain. V dropped 0 bases and J dropped 2 bases, with 20 bases sitting between them. The CDR3 extends over 18 amino acids. The CDR3 reads CARSLVGQGLEDQETQYF. CDR3 DNA sequence: TGTGCCAGAAGCTTGGTGGGTCAGGGCCTAGAAGATCAAGAGACCCAGTACTTC.

V and J are TRBV9 and TRBJ2-1; 8 bases fit TRBD2. CDR1 and CDR2 (germline): SGDLS, YYNGEE. The CDR3 totals 15 residues. The J segment lost 6 bases and the V segment lost 0 bases, leaving 5 bases of the junction unmatched. The CDR3 loop is CASSVGETSVNEQFF. The CDR3 bases are TGTGCCAGCAGCGTAGGTGAGACTAGCGTCAATGAGCAGTTCTTC.